This TCR beta chain was identified during a study of shared clonotypes between healthy human individuals. Data came from immunoSEQ multiplex PCR; TCRdb stores just in-frame clones and leaves some out. The table has 2 million to 2.5 million clones, 85% to 95% seen once; the top ten hold approximately 0.4%. The germline V gene has CDR1 SGDLS and CDR2 YYNGEE. The CDR3 length is 15 residues. Between the trimmed V and J ends, which lost 5 bases and 0 bases, there was a span of 14 bases. This clonotype was obtained from a man between 18 and 35 years old in good health. Some clones in this sample may be carry-over from other donors' samples. Sequenced sample: naive CD4+ T cells from PBMCs. Subset: CD45RA+ positively selected. The chain couples TRBV9 to TRBJ1-2, with D unresolved. The CDR3 region is CASSGTGLTNYGYTF. For the CDR3, the DNA is TGTGCCAGCAGTGGAACCGGGCTGACTAACTATGGCTACACCTTC.